This note documents a single T cell receptor beta chain sequence. What it recognizes is unknown. This CDR3 contains 13 residues. V lost 6 bases, J lost 5 bases, and 5 bases stayed unmatched. Looked up from germline, CDR1 is LNHDA and CDR2 is SQIVND (reference sequence). This record belongs to a study of PD-1 blockade in classical Hodgkin lymphoma. Study overall: Intravenous delivery of nivolumab at 3 mg/kg to patients occurred every 2 weeks.

Noted time point: cycle 4 day 1 (C4D1), after 6 weeks of nivolumab. Each and every patient relapsed after autologous stem cell transplantation, and patients got differing brentuximab vedotin exposure. Sequencing used immunoSEQ multiplex PCR; TCRdb keeps in-frame clones, though not all of them. The table shows tens of thousands of clones, with roughly nine tenths occurring only once. The study's findings and limits: Individuals who commenced nivolumab within less than 1 year of ASCT were excluded.

The sequencing used peripheral blood mononuclear cells (PBMCs), collected before the fourth cycle of nivolumab. This clonotype was obtained from a human donor with classical Hodgkin lymphoma. The chain couples TRBV19 to TRBJ1-2; 8 positions match TRBD1. In DNA, the CDR3 is TGTGCCAGTAGGTTGGACAGGGTTTATGGCTACACCTTC. Translated: CASRLDRVYGYTF.